The 17 T cell receptor beta chains below were found in one sample sequenced in a study of CD8 T cells in Susac syndrome. When the RNA was reverse transcribed, random hexamers were used with an input of about 0.5 to 1 ug. TCRdb re-called the immunoSEQ multiplex PCR reads through MiXCR, storing one row per CDR3 protein. The sample carries 160,000 or so distinct CDR3 sequences, roughly 94% recorded once. Sequenced material: CD4+ T cells from PBMCs. These receptors came from a human donor with multiple sclerosis.

The chain combines TRBV4-2 with TRBJ2-7; D uncertain. Germline V lookup: CDR1 LGHNA, CDR2 YNFKEQ. The V gene lost 0 bases and the J gene lost 3 bases, with 9 bases spanning the gap. The CDR3 spans 14 residues. CDR3 protein: CASSQDIGFYEQYF. CDR3 sequence (DNA): TGTGCCAGCAGCCAAGATATTGGCTTCTACGAGCAGTACTTC.

The chain joins TRBV9 to TRBJ2-2, with a tentative D call TRBD2 (6 bases). From germline, CDR1 is SGDLS and CDR2 YYNGEE. The CDR3 contains 14 residues. Trimming took 0 bases from V and 7 from J, leaving 10 bases between them. CDR3 loop: CASSVAGSGGELFF. For the CDR3, the DNA is TGTGCCAGCAGCGTAGCCGGGAGCGGCGGGGAGCTGTTTTTT. Filled out from reference TRBV9 and TRBJ2-2, the complete variable domain reads DSGVTQTPKHLITATGQRVTLRCSPRSGDLSVYWYQQSLDQGLQFLIQYYNGEERAKGNILERFSAQQFPDLHSELNLSSLELGDSALYFCASSVAGSGGELFFGEGSRLTVL.

The V gene is TRBV23-1, the J gene TRBJ1-6; D ambiguous. TRBV23-1 is an open reading frame, and its role is uncertain. The CDR3 spans 16 residues. Between the trimmed V and J ends, which lost 1 base and 7 bases, there was a span of 14 bases. The DNA for the CDR3 is TGCGCCAGCAGTCAATATGGGCCTGGAGGGAATTCACCCCTCCACTTT. Its protein product is CASSQYGPGGNSPLHF.

This chain connects TRBV7-9 to TRBJ2-1; weak D call: TRBD1 (7 bases). Deletions cut 2 bases from V and 7 bases from J, with 12 bases between. The CDR3 is 14 amino acids. CDR1 and CDR2 from the germline V gene are SEHNR and FQNEAQ (reference sequence). CDR3 region: CASSLIRGENEQFF. The CDR3 nucleotides are TGTGCCAGCAGCTTAATCAGGGGGGAAAATGAGCAGTTCTTC. The variable domain in full, completed from reference TRBV7-9 and TRBJ2-1, reads DTGVSQNPRHKITKRGQNVTFRCDPISEHNRLYWYRQTLGQGPEFLTYFQNEAQLEKSRLLSDRFSAERPKGSFSTLEIQRTEQGDSAMYLCASSLIRGENEQFFGPGTRLTVL.

This sequence joins TRBV6-1 and TRBJ2-6; perhaps TRBD2 as D (5 bases). The V gene's germline CDR1 is MNHNS and CDR2 SASEGT. CDR3 size: 19 residues. V was clipped by 4 bases and J by 4 bases, with 23 bases between them. The CDR3 loop is CASSVVSVGASVGANVLTF. In DNA form, the CDR3 reads TGTGCCAGCAGTGTCGTCTCCGTGGGAGCAAGTGTCGGGGCCAACGTCCTGACTTTC.

The CDR3 is CASSFHQGASGNTIYF. CDR3 nucleotide sequence: TGTGCCAGCAGTTTCCATCAGGGGGCATCTGGAAACACCATATATTTT. This chain links TRBV12-3 or TRBV12-4 with TRBJ1-3; 8 nucleotides agree with TRBD1. The V and J ends lost 3 bases and 1 base, in that order; junction bases with no gene match: 5. The CDR3 is made up of 16 amino acids.

The V gene is TRBV3-1, the J gene TRBJ2-1; 16 bases align to TRBD2. The germline V gene encodes CDR1 LGHDT and CDR2 YNNKEL (reference sequence). J lost 10 bases, V lost 3 bases, and 9 bases had no gene match. The CDR3 loop spans 17 amino acids. CDR3 bases: TGTGCCAGCAGCCAGGACCCGGGACTAGCGGGAGGGAAGGAGCAGTTCTTC. As protein: CASSQDPGLAGGKEQFF.

This clonotype appeared a few times. The chain carries TRBV6-5 and TRBJ2-1; D remains ambiguous. Germline-derived CDR1 and CDR2 are MNHEY and SVGAGI. The V gene lost 0 bases and the J gene lost 1 base, with 7 bases spanning the gap. The CDR3 is made up of 15 amino acids. CDR3: CASSYSRGSYNEQFF. CDR3 bases: TGTGCCAGCAGTTACTCCAGAGGATCCTACAATGAGCAGTTCTTC.

The chain is built from TRBV6-2 or TRBV6-3 and TRBJ1-1; the D is unclear. This CDR3 region has 14 residues. From germline, CDR1 is MNHEY and CDR2 SVGEGT. V lost 2 bases to trimming and J lost 6 bases, with 13 bases between them. The CDR3 here is CASSYPPTLAEAFF. In nucleotides, the CDR3 is TGTGCCAGCAGTTACCCACCCACCCTCGCTGAAGCTTTCTTT.

This chain joins TRBV20-1 and TRBJ2-1; 8 bases are shared with TRBD2. The CDR3 spans 14 residues. V shed 4 bases, J shed 6 bases, and the junction held 8 bases outside the gene matches. Germline-derived CDR1 and CDR2 are DFQATT and SNEGSKA (reference sequence). CDR3 nucleotide sequence: TGCAGTGCTAAGGTAGCGGGAATCCGCAATGAGCAGTTCTTC. It specifies CSAKVAGIRNEQFF.

The rearrangement links TRBV5-1 to TRBJ1-5, with D unresolved. CDR1 is SGHRS and CDR2 is YFSETQ in the germline V gene. V lost 5 bases, J lost 5 bases, and 14 bases lay in between. This CDR3 has 14 residues. CDR3 protein: CASSPGREDQPQHF. DNA of the CDR3: TGCGCCAGCAGTCCCGGGAGGGAAGATCAGCCCCAGCATTTT.

The chain carries TRBV5-6 and TRBJ1-4; D is unresolved. The CDR3 sequence is 15 residues long. Germline values: CDR1 SGHDT, CDR2 YYEEEE. Trimming stripped 0 bases from V and 8 bases from J, with 14 bases between. The CDR3 DNA follows: TGTGCCAGCAGCTTGGAGGGAGTGCTCGACGAAAAACTGTTTTTT. This encodes CASSLEGVLDEKLFF. Supplemented by reference TRBV5-6 and TRBJ1-4, the full variable domain reads DAGVTQSPTHLIKTRGQQVTLRCSPKSGHDTVSWYQQALGQGPQFIFQYYEEEERQRGNFPDRFSGHQFPNYSSELNVNALLLGDSALYLCASSLEGVLDEKLFFGSGTQLSVL.

The chain has TRBV7-8 and TRBJ2-1; 11 positions agree with TRBD2. CDR1 and CDR2 (germline): SGHVS, FQNEAQ. Losses at the gene ends were 5 bases for V and 7 bases for J; bases not matched to a gene: 10. This CDR3 has 16 residues. This CDR3 reads CASSRIASGRFNEQFF. As DNA, the CDR3 is TGTGCCAGCAGCCGGATAGCTAGCGGGAGGTTTAATGAGCAGTTCTTC.

This chain joins TRBV5-6 and TRBJ2-7, with unresolved D. Trimming stripped 4 bases from V and 6 bases from J, with 8 bases between. The CDR3 length is 11 residues. The V gene's germline CDR1 is SGHDT and CDR2 YYEEEE. The CDR3 here is CASSARREQYF. CDR3 sequence (DNA): TGTGCCAGCAGCGCGAGACGCGAGCAGTACTTC. The full variable domain, rest sourced from reference TRBV5-6 and TRBJ2-7, is DAGVTQSPTHLIKTRGQQVTLRCSPKSGHDTVSWYQQALGQGPQFIFQYYEEEERQRGNFPDRFSGHQFPNYSSELNVNALLLGDSALYLCASSARREQYFGPGTRLTVT.

The CDR3 DNA follows: TGCAGTGCTAGCCGGGACAGGCACAATCAGCCCCAGCATTTT. Translated, it gives CSASRDRHNQPQHF. The rearrangement uses TRBV20-1 and TRBJ1-5; 8 nucleotides match TRBD1. This CDR3 region has 14 residues. V trimming: 3 bases; J trimming: 3 bases; junction bases outside the gene matches: 4. From germline, CDR1 is DFQATT and CDR2 SNEGSKA (reference sequence).

This clonotype was detected only once. This rearrangement joins TRBV7-6 to TRBJ2-7; D remains ambiguous. This CDR3 has 14 amino acids. CDR1 SGHVS and CDR2 FNYEAQ come from the germline V gene. V lost 5 bases and J lost 6, with 17 bases in between. CDR3 bases: TGTGCCAGCAGCCTCTCAGTGGCGGCCCTCGAGCAGTACTTC. This gives the protein CASSLSVAALEQYF.

The J gene is TRBJ2-1, the V gene TRBV29-1, with 11 bases identical to TRBD2. From germline, CDR1 is SQVTM and CDR2 ANQGSEA. V lost 5 bases, J lost 5 bases, and 5 bases stayed unmatched. This CDR3 has 14 residues. The CDR3 loop reads CSVSPGLADNEQFF. The CDR3 DNA follows: TGCAGCGTTTCACCGGGACTAGCGGACAATGAGCAGTTCTTC.